The 12 T cell receptor beta chains below come from one sample, sequenced in a study of tumor T cells in aggressive B-cell lymphoma. Clones were read by immunoSEQ multiplex PCR, and TCRdb kept only the in-frame ones, dropping some. The sample carries approximately 6,800 clones, 70% to 90% recorded once. Sequences were obtained from tumor tissue. The source of these receptors is an adult with diffuse large B cell lymphoma. Some clones in this sample may be carry-over from other donors' samples.

The rearrangement joins TRBV27 to TRBJ2-2; TRBD2 agrees at 7 bases. Germline V lookup: CDR1 MNHEY, CDR2 SMNVEV (reference sequence). The CDR3 is 17 residues long. V lost 4 bases, J lost 7 bases, and 15 bases stayed unmatched. The CDR3 is CASSSDPPLAWDGELFF. CDR3 DNA sequence: TGTGCCAGCAGTTCCGATCCTCCACTAGCGTGGGACGGGGAGCTGTTTTTT.

The genes are TRBV18 and TRBJ2-1; D is undetermined. The V and J ends lost 0 bases and 0 bases respectively, with 6 bases between them. Germline V CDR1 and CDR2: KGHSH, LQKENI. This CDR3 contains 15 residues. Written as DNA, the CDR3 is TGTGCCAGCTCACCACCAGAGAGCTCCTACAATGAGCAGTTCTTC. Its protein is CASSPPESSYNEQFF.

The V call is TRBV7-9, the J call TRBJ1-3; D remains unclear. The CDR3 is 14 amino acids. The germline CDR1 and CDR2 sequences are SEHNR and FQNEAQ (reference sequence). The V and J ends lost 8 bases and 0 bases respectively, with 11 bases between them. The CDR3 nucleotides read TGTGCCAGCTACGCGGTTAGCTCTGGAAACACCATATATTTT. The encoded protein is CASYAVSSGNTIYF. The full variable domain, rest sourced from reference TRBV7-9 and TRBJ1-3, is DTGVSQNPRHKITKRGQNVTFRCDPISEHNRLYWYRQTLGQGPEFLTYFQNEAQLEKSRLLSDRFSAERPKGSFSTLEIQRTEQGDSAMYLCASYAVSSGNTIYFGEGSWLTVV.

This clone is a singleton in its sample. This sequence joins TRBV9 and TRBJ2-3; D unresolved. Germline CDR1 reads SGDLS; CDR2 reads YYNGEE. V gave up 0 bases and J gave up 0 bases, with 5 bases separating them. The CDR3 has 14 residues. The CDR3 sequence is CASSVALSTDTQYF. CDR3 nucleotides: TGTGCCAGCAGCGTAGCTCTCAGCACAGATACGCAGTATTTT.

The rearrangement uses TRBV27 and TRBJ1-3, with 8 bases lining up with TRBD1. V trimming: 6 bases; J trimming: 7 bases; junction bases outside the gene matches: 2. From germline, CDR1 is MNHEY and CDR2 SMNVEV (reference sequence). This CDR3 contains 12 residues. The CDR3: CASRGQENTIYF. For the CDR3, the DNA is TGTGCCAGCAGGGGACAGGAGAACACCATATATTTT.

V and J are TRBV19 and TRBJ2-1, with TRBD2 identical over 10 bases. V gave up 5 bases and J gave up 3 bases; unmatched junction bases: 7. Germline V gene lookup returns CDR1 LNHDA and CDR2 SQIVND (reference sequence). The CDR3 runs 16 residues. CDR3 nucleotides: TGTGCCAGTAGTCAGGGGAGCGGGAGGGGCTACAATGAGCAGTTCTTC. Translation: CASSQGSGRGYNEQFF.

The rearrangement uses TRBV2 and TRBJ2-3, with 12 bases that match TRBD1. The junction had 1 base not matched to a gene; V was cut back by 4 bases and J by 2 bases. Germline assignment: CDR1 SNHLY and CDR2 FYNNEI. This CDR3 comprises 15 residues. The CDR3 nucleotides are TGTGCCAGCAGTGGGGACAGGGGGCCCACAGATACGCAGTATTTT. It encodes CASSGDRGPTDTQYF.

The CDR3 sequence is CASSYTHQGKGEQYF. CDR3 nucleotide sequence: TGTGCCAGCAGTTACACCCATCAGGGGAAGGGCGAGCAGTACTTC. The chain links TRBV6-6 to TRBJ2-7; D might be TRBD1 (6 bases). The CDR3 is made up of 15 amino acids. Trimming shortened V by 2 bases and J by 6 bases, and 17 bases separated the two germline ends. Per germline, CDR1 MNHNY and CDR2 SVGAGI (reference sequence).

The V and J genes are TRBV18 and TRBJ1-1; D is unresolved. Germline V gene lookup returns CDR1 KGHSH and CDR2 LQKENI. CDR3 size: 15 residues. Trimming cost V 2 bases and J 1 base, with 11 bases left between them. The CDR3 protein is CASSPTPGENTEAFF. The CDR3 coding sequence is TGTGCCAGCTCACCAACCCCCGGAGAGAACACTGAAGCTTTCTTT. The full variable domain, rest sourced from reference TRBV18 and TRBJ1-1, is NAGVMQNPRHLVRRRGQEARLRCSPMKGHSHVYWYRQLPEEGLKFMVYLQKENIIDESGMPKERFSAEFPKEGPSILRIQQVVRGDSAAYFCASSPTPGENTEAFFGQGTRLTVV.

The V call is TRBV29-1, the J call TRBJ2-7, with 7 bases that match TRBD1. The trim removed 2 bases at V and 2 bases at J, leaving 9 bases unmatched. This CDR3 spans 15 amino acids. The germline gives CDR1 SQVTM, CDR2 ANQGSEA. The CDR3 nucleotides are TGCAGCGTTGAATTACAGGGGAAATTCCCCTACGAGCAGTACTTC. Its translation is CSVELQGKFPYEQYF.

V usage is TRBV5-4 and J usage is TRBJ2-7; TRBD1 matches at 9 bases. The J segment lost 1 base and the V segment lost 6 bases, leaving 5 bases of the junction unmatched. Germline lookup yields CDR1 SGHNT and CDR2 YYREEE (reference sequence). The CDR3 is 14 residues long. CDR3 region: CASTPDRGSYEQYF. The CDR3 DNA sequence: TGTGCCAGCACCCCGGACAGGGGTTCCTACGAGCAGTACTTC.

This rearrangement joins TRBV4-2 to TRBJ1-4, with D tentatively TRBD1 (5 bases). This CDR3 has 14 amino acids. Trimming left V 0 bases short and J 7 bases short, with 9 bases between. Germline CDR1 reads LGHNA; CDR2 reads YNFKEQ. The CDR3 protein is CASSQEGVTEKLFF. The DNA of the CDR3 is TGTGCCAGCAGCCAAGAAGGGGTTACTGAAAAACTGTTTTTT.